This is a list of T cell receptor beta chains from one sample in a study of blood T cell repertoires in COVID-19. Generated by immunoSEQ multiplex PCR, the TCRdb table keeps only in-frame clones and is missing some. This sample has more than 95,000 clones, with 83% found just once. Sequencing used peripheral blood. The source of these receptors is a man between 25 and 39 years old with acute or convalescent COVID-19. CDR3s include the opening cysteine and the closing phenylalanine or tryptophan. D genes are given only for firm matches. Expanded clones are given a class, and other clones once, few, many or no size at all.

V	J	size	D	CDR3	DNA
TRBV7-2	TRBJ1-3	-	-	CASSLAPGTAGSTIYF	TGTGCCAGCAGCTTAGCGCCCGGGACGGCGGGGAGCACCATATATTTT
TRBV6-6	TRBJ1-5	-	-	CASSYPDQPQHF	TGTGCCAGCAGTTACCCGGATCAGCCCCAGCATTTT
TRBV6-2/TRBV6-3	TRBJ1-1	few	TRBD1	CASSYSIRTGRGPEAFF	TGTGCCAGCAGTTACTCGATTCGGACAGGAAGGGGGCCTGAAGCTTTCTTT
TRBV9	TRBJ2-7	-	-	CASSVSGGPYEQYF	TGTGCCAGCAGCGTTTCGGGGGGCCCCTACGAGCAGTACTTC
TRBV20-1	TRBJ2-7	-	TRBD2	CSASAAGGFYYEQYF	TGCAGTGCTAGTGCCGCGGGGGGGTTTTACTACGAGCAGTACTTC
TRBV24-1	TRBJ2-1	-	TRBD2	CATSDPGTISGEQFF	TGTGCCACCAGTGACCCCGGGACTATTTCAGGTGAGCAGTTCTTC
TRBV7-3	TRBJ2-1	-	-	CASSLLGNGGRNEQFF	TGTGCCAGCAGCTTACTTGGGAACGGGGGAAGGAATGAGCAGTTCTTC
TRBV5-5	TRBJ1-4	-	-	CASRELLSREKLFF	TGTGCCAGCCGAGAACTTTTGTCCCGTGAAAAACTGTTTTTT
TRBV7-6	TRBJ2-2	-	TRBD2	CASSPTSGRAFSGELFF	TGTGCCAGCAGCCCCACTAGCGGGAGGGCGTTCAGCGGGGAGCTGTTTTTT
TRBV19	TRBJ2-1	few	TRBD1	CASSKNGQGADEQFF	TGTGCCAGTAGTAAAAATGGACAGGGGGCGGATGAGCAGTTCTTC